This is a list of T cell receptor beta chains from one sample in a study of tumor-infiltrating lymphocytes in primary liver carcinoma. MiXCR was run by TCRdb on the multiplex PCR reads, yielding one entry per CDR3 protein. This sample has more than 95,000 distinct CDR3 sequences, with 80% to 85% found just once. The sample comprised liver tumor tissue from sampling region 3. The receptors derive from a man between 40 and 49 years old with primary liver carcinoma and hepatitis B virus infection. Each CDR3 is given with its conserved first and last residue. The order of the fields is clone size, V gene, CDR3 protein. The size entry is marked missing in some rows and otherwise reads once, few, many or a size class.

size: medium-sized; V: TRBV11-2; CDR3: CASSSTLYGYTF
size: NA; V: TRBV29-1; CDR3: CSILRSGSWAETQYF
size: NA; V: TRBV12-3/TRBV12-4; CDR3: CVSSSVAGGVEQLF
size: NA; V: TRBV5-4; CDR3: CASSLGGVVEQFF
size: NA; V: TRBV4-3; CDR3: CASNQTRELYNEQFF
size: NA; V: TRBV6-6; CDR3: CTSSLGTGGNSPLQF
size: NA; V: TRBV4-1; CDR3: CASRRDESGQLNSVQFF
size: few; V: TRBV7-2; CDR3: CASSSSPGAYEQYF
size: NA; V: TRBV12-5; CDR3: CASGPGLAGEIQHF
size: NA; V: TRBV28; CDR3: CASSQVEGLAGDKRLYEQFF
size: NA; V: TRBV5-1; CDR3: CANSLELRKDMQYF
size: NA; V: TRBV4-1; CDR3: CVSCQLNGLNTPLHF
size: NA; V: TRBV7-2; CDR3: CASSLSLGGSSYNEQFF
size: NA; V: TRBV4-3; CDR3: CASSHVTGHSGANVLTF
size: once; V: TRBV7-3; CDR3: CASSLGMSSYNEQFF
size: NA; V: TRBV5-5; CDR3: CISSLRQGGEQYF
size: NA; V: TRBV11-2; CDR3: CASSLGLAGYSSETQYF
size: NA; V: TRBV5-1; CDR3: CASSFARGRTEAFF
size: NA; V: TRBV29-1; CDR3: CSFARSTMNTEAFF
size: NA; V: TRBV6-6; CDR3: CASSPPGGDGNTMYF
size: once; V: TRBV5-1; CDR3: CASSLTGASGAIQETQYF
size: NA; V: TRBV4-2; CDR3: CAGSQDRTANGYTF
size: NA; V: TRBV4-3; CDR3: CASSQEQRYEQNF
size: NA; V: TRBV11-3; CDR3: CAGSLGGSPRYDEQFF
size: NA; V: TRBV5-1; CDR3: CATASGDMNAEAFF
size: NA; V: TRBV5-6; CDR3: CTSGSGTEIAWGYGYTF
size: NA; V: TRBV10-3; CDR3: CAISDHHDTEAFF
size: NA; V: TRBV4-1; CDR3: CASSQFPQGAGDEHYF
size: NA; V: TRBV29-1; CDR3: CSTMTSRTGTPYEHYF
size: once; V: TRBV12-3/TRBV12-4; CDR3: CASSRSGTETQF
size: NA; V: TRBV6-2/TRBV6-3; CDR3: CTSSPTHRTSGRRETQYF
size: NA; V: TRBV28; CDR3: CASRVTGGYDYSF
size: NA; V: TRBV6-1; CDR3: CASGFGTTSSDEQFF
size: NA; V: TRBV5-1; CDR3: CGSSLGLADWTSYNEQFF
size: NA; V: TRBV6-2/TRBV6-3; CDR3: CASNDVKGRYEEYF
size: NA; V: TRBV6-2/TRBV6-3; CDR3: CAISAQTGIQETQYF
size: once; V: TRBV7-9; CDR3: CASRPGQAGTRELFF
size: NA; V: TRBV11-2; CDR3: CASNTDSDTGKPFF
size: once; V: TRBV12-3/TRBV12-4; CDR3: CASNRFAGGRDGYTF
size: many; V: TRBV7-9; CDR3: CASSPGPSYEQYF
size: once; V: TRBV12-3/TRBV12-4; CDR3: CASSPRIGRTTEAFF
size: NA; V: TRBV14; CDR3: CASSQVLELFF
size: NA; V: TRBV24-1; CDR3: CATSDPGTNETQYF
size: once; V: TRBV6-4; CDR3: CASDRTNGTEDTQYF
size: NA; V: TRBV6-2/TRBV6-3; CDR3: CASSITWMTYEQYF
size: NA; V: TRBV6-6; CDR3: CASQRTDFSNRPQHF
size: NA; V: TRBV12-3/TRBV12-4; CDR3: CSSSITGLPYEQYF
size: NA; V: TRBV4-2; CDR3: CASSQDHVGRVLFF
size: medium-sized; V: TRBV10-3; CDR3: CAISESTQGYGYTF
size: NA; V: TRBV29-1; CDR3: CSVWKAQTSYGQYF
size: once; V: TRBV5-5; CDR3: CATSLISNQPQHF
size: NA; V: TRBV11-2; CDR3: CASSFGRSLNTEAFF
size: NA; V: TRBV12-3/TRBV12-4; CDR3: CAVGQGVDGYTF
size: NA; V: TRBV29-1; CDR3: CSVGALTGNQVANYGYTF
size: NA; V: TRBV5-4; CDR3: CASSLAGFSYGQYF